This T cell receptor (beta chain) was sequenced for a study of blood T cell repertoires in COVID-19. Across the study: Whether acute or convalescent, the COVID-19 samples came from the United States, Italy and Spain. PBMCs, B-cell-depleted T cells, or T cells provided the cDNA or gDNA that made up the material.

Losses at the gene ends were 0 bases for V and 0 bases for J; bases not matched to a gene: 5. Germline CDR1 is SGHRS and CDR2 is YFSETQ. This CDR3 is 16 amino acids long. Study processing details: From reference gene primer amplification, estimates of nucleated cell counts were derived. Assay used: immunoSEQ multiplex PCR; TCRdb lists only in-frame clones, some missing. The V and J calls and the clone size are those of that table, but D and trimming were determined from the DNA. The top ten clones hold around 7.8% of a sample with hundreds of thousands of clones, 84% of them seen once. V usage is TRBV5-1 and J usage is TRBJ1-1, with 7 bases matching TRBD1. The clonotype comes from a human donor in a cohort sampled during active COVID-19. The sequenced material came from peripheral blood. This CDR3 is CASSLEGQILNTEAFF. Here the CDR3 DNA reads TGCGCCAGCAGCTTGGAGGGACAGATTCTGAACACTGAAGCTTTCTTT.